A single sample gave rise to the 31 T cell receptor beta chains below, sequenced in a study of blood T cell repertoires in COVID-19. Sequenced by immunoSEQ multiplex PCR; TCRdb stores in-frame clones only, minus some. The table records roughly 100,000 clones, around nine tenths of them present only once. Material: peripheral blood. The source of these receptors is a man aged 45 to 65 with acute or convalescent COVID-19.

The V call is TRBV24-1, the J call TRBJ2-7; 11 bases line up with TRBD2. The CDR3 sequence is 16 residues long. Germline V gives CDR1 KGHDR, CDR2 SFDVKD. With V trimmed by 2 bases and J by 4 bases, 6 bases remained unmatched. CDR3 sequence reads: CATSDSTSGRPYEQYF. CDR3 sequence (DNA): TGTGCCACCAGTGATTCCACTAGCGGGAGACCATACGAGCAGTACTTC.

The chain has TRBV9 and TRBJ1-2; unclear D gene. This CDR3 is built from 14 residues. Germline CDR1 reads SGDLS; CDR2 reads YYNGEE. Trimming left V 0 bases short and J 8 bases short, with 14 bases between. The CDR3 DNA is TGTGCCAGCAGCGTAGCTACGCGGGGTCCGGGCTACACCTTC. Translating it yields CASSVATRGPGYTF.

The V call is TRBV6-5, the J call TRBJ1-1, with 8 bases lining up with TRBD1. With V trimmed by 6 bases and J by 2 bases, 5 bases remained unmatched. The CDR3 spans 14 residues. Per germline, CDR1 MNHEY and CDR2 SVGAGI. CDR3 DNA: TGTGCCAGCAGGAGACAGGGGCTAAACACTGAAGCTTTCTTT. The encoded protein is CASRRQGLNTEAFF.

The chain couples TRBV19 to TRBJ1-5, with D perhaps matching TRBD1 (6 bases). In germline, CDR1 is LNHDA, CDR2 SQIVND (reference sequence). The CDR3 extends over 14 amino acids. V gave up 4 bases and J gave up 2 bases, with 9 bases separating them. The CDR3 nucleotides read TGTGCCAGTAGTACACAGGGTCGCAATCAGCCCCAGCATTTT. This encodes CASSTQGRNQPQHF.

This chain joins TRBV21-1 and TRBJ2-3; the DNA was not used to check the table's D call, TRBD2. TRBV21-1 is an annotated pseudogene. The CDR3 consists of 17 residues. The CDR3 is CASSNKGLAVDTDTQYF. Here the CDR3 DNA reads TGTGCCAGCAGCAACAAAGGACTAGCGGTCGACACAGATACGCAGTATTTT.

The chain is built from TRBV21-1 and TRBJ1-5. TRBV21-1 is labeled a pseudogene. The CDR3 has 17 amino acids. CDR3 sequence: CASSKGGDRSAGQPQHF. The CDR3 region has the DNA TGTGCCAGCAGCAAGGGGGGGGACCGTTCAGCCGGTCAGCCCCAGCATTTT.

The rearrangement uses TRBV27 and TRBJ1-1; D possibly corresponds to TRBD1 (5 bases). The V end lost 8 bases, the J end lost 0 bases, and 16 bases lay between the germline ends. CDR3 length equals 15 residues. Germline assignment: CDR1 MNHEY and CDR2 SMNVEV (reference sequence). The CDR3 DNA sequence: TGTGCCAGCTACCCCTTCGACAGTATGAACACTGAAGCTTTCTTT. Its translation: CASYPFDSMNTEAFF.

The V and J genes are TRBV2 and TRBJ2-7; tentatively, D is TRBD1 (5 bases). The length of the CDR3 is 14 residues. Between the trimmed V and J ends, which lost 3 bases and 6 bases, there was a span of 15 bases. Germline V gene sequence: CDR1 SNHLY, CDR2 FYNNEI. The CDR3 region has the DNA TGTGCCAGCAGTGATCGCCAGGGATCGGGCGAGCAGTACTTC. Translation: CASSDRQGSGEQYF.

The chain joins TRBV5-1 to TRBJ1-1; TRBD1 agrees at 8 bases. V shed 2 bases, J shed 2 bases, and the junction held 8 bases outside the gene matches. Per germline, CDR1 SGHRS and CDR2 YFSETQ. This CDR3 comprises 16 residues. Here the CDR3 reads CASSFEPGGFNTEAFF. The CDR3 DNA reads as TGCGCCAGCAGCTTTGAGCCAGGGGGCTTTAACACTGAAGCTTTCTTT.

This clone was seen a single time. The chain combines TRBV7-9 with TRBJ1-6; the match to TRBD1 covers 7 bases. CDR3 length equals 17 residues. Germline loops: CDR1 SEHNR, CDR2 FQNEAQ (reference sequence). V trimming: 3 bases; J trimming: 0 bases; junction bases outside the gene matches: 5. This CDR3 is CASSLGTASSYNSPLHF. The CDR3 region has the DNA TGTGCCAGCAGCTTGGGGACAGCGAGCTCCTATAATTCACCCCTCCACTTT.

The V and J genes are TRBV6-4 and TRBJ2-7, with TRBD1 matching over 7 bases. J lost 7 bases, V lost 3 bases, and 6 bases had no gene match. CDR1 MRHNA and CDR2 SNTAGT come from the germline V gene. The CDR3 is made up of 13 amino acids. The CDR3 DNA reads TGTGCCAGCAGTGAAAACAGGGGTGGTGAGCAGTACTTC. As protein: CASSENRGGEQYF.

The chain has TRBV5-1 and TRBJ2-7, with a possible D match to TRBD1 (5 bases). Trimming shortened V by 3 bases and J by 3 bases, and 10 bases separated the two germline ends. Germline-derived CDR1 and CDR2 are SGHRS and YFSETQ. The CDR3 has 13 residues. DNA for the CDR3: TGCGCCAGCAGCTCAGGGCAGAACTACGAGCAGTACTTC. It codes for CASSSGQNYEQYF.

The J gene is TRBJ2-3, the V gene TRBV15; D possibly corresponds to TRBD1 (6 bases). Germline CDR1 reads LNHNV; CDR2 reads YYDKDF (reference sequence). The CDR3 totals 16 residues. Between the trimmed V and J ends, which lost 4 bases and 6 bases, there was a span of 20 bases. CDR3 nucleotides: TGTGCCACCAGCACCACAGGGTTAGTGGGAGCGGATACGCAGTATTTT. This sequence encodes CATSTTGLVGADTQYF. Full variable domain (outside the CDR3, taken from reference TRBV15 and TRBJ2-3): DAMVIQNPRYQVTQFGKPVTLSCSQTLNHNVMYWYQQKSSQAPKLLFHYYDKDFNNEADTPDNFQSRRPNTSFCFLDIRSPGLGDTAMYLCATSTTGLVGADTQYFGPGTRLTVL.

The chain links TRBV5-1 to TRBJ1-4; 7 nucleotides match TRBD1. The CDR3 has 16 amino acids. The trim removed 0 bases at V and 8 bases at J, leaving 10 bases unmatched. Per germline, CDR1 SGHRS and CDR2 YFSETQ. This CDR3 is CASSLARDSPFEKLFF. The CDR3 bases are TGCGCCAGCAGCTTGGCCAGGGACAGCCCCTTCGAAAAACTGTTTTTT.

The chain joins TRBV4-1 to TRBJ2-7; D perhaps matches TRBD2 (6 bases). V gave up 0 bases and J gave up 2 bases, with 17 bases separating them. CDR3 length equals 17 residues. CDR1 and CDR2 from the germline V gene are MGHRA and YSYEKL. The CDR3 loop reads CASSQDWEDNQPYEQYF. Written as DNA, the CDR3 is TGCGCCAGCAGCCAAGATTGGGAGGACAACCAACCCTACGAGCAGTACTTC.

In this sample, this clone turned up once. The chain links TRBV19 to TRBJ1-2; TRBD1 is a possible D gene (6 bases). V was cut by 5 bases and J by 4 bases, with 14 bases left in between. This CDR3 is built from 14 residues. The V gene's germline CDR1 is LNHDA and CDR2 SQIVND (reference sequence). This CDR3 reads CASSGQTGTYGYTF. CDR3 in DNA: TGTGCCAGTAGTGGCCAGACAGGAACCTATGGCTACACCTTC.

This sequence joins TRBV30 and TRBJ1-3, with 7 bases fitting TRBD1. Trimming cost V 2 bases and J 4 bases; bases outside gene matches: 17. In germline, CDR1 is GTSNPN, CDR2 SVGIG (reference sequence). The CDR3 length is 18 residues. The CDR3 DNA reads TGTGCCTGGAGTCAACTCCGGACAGGTCGAACCCAGGGAAACACCATATATTTT. The encoded protein is CAWSQLRTGRTQGNTIYF.

V is TRBV7-2 and J is TRBJ2-5, with a tentative D call TRBD1 (7 bases). Germline-derived CDR1 and CDR2 are SGHTA and FQGNSA. This CDR3 contains 13 residues. Trimming pared 6 bases from V and 4 bases from J, leaving 12 bases between. Here the CDR3 DNA reads TGTGCCAGCAGTCGACAGGGAGGAGAGACCCAGTACTTC. Protein product: CASSRQGGETQYF.

This clone was picked up a small number of times. V and J are TRBV14 and TRBJ1-2; no firm D call. CDR1 is SGHDN, CDR2 FVKESK, per germline. V lost 3 bases to trimming and J lost 4 bases, with 12 bases between them. The CDR3 has 14 residues. The DNA of the CDR3 is TGTGCCAGCAGCCACTTAGAGATGCCCTATGGCTACACCTTC. It encodes CASSHLEMPYGYTF.

The gene calls are TRBV18 and TRBJ2-2, with D possibly TRBD2 on 5 matching bases. V was clipped by 1 base and J by 4 bases, with 13 bases between them. Per the germline V gene, CDR1 is KGHSH and CDR2 is LQKENI. CDR3 length: 16 amino acids. CDR3 loop: CASSPRGGFSTGELFF. The CDR3 DNA is TGTGCCAGCTCACCACGAGGCGGGTTTAGCACCGGGGAGCTGTTTTTT.

V is TRBV7-8 and J is TRBJ1-6; the match to TRBD1 covers 7 bases. Germline V gives CDR1 SGHVS, CDR2 FQNEAQ. The junction had 7 bases not matched to a gene; V was cut back by 6 bases and J by 5 bases. The CDR3 length is 15 residues. CDR3 protein: CASSSVTGDNSPLHF. CDR3 in DNA: TGTGCCAGCAGTTCCGTTACAGGGGATAATTCACCCCTCCACTTT. The full variable domain, its missing parts supplied by reference TRBV7-8 and TRBJ1-6, is GAGVSQSPRYKVAKRGQDVALRCDPISGHVSLFWYQQALGQGPEFLTYFQNEAQLDKSGLPSDRFFAERPEGSVSTLKIQRTQQEDSAVYLCASSSVTGDNSPLHFGNGTRLTVT.

J is TRBJ2-3 and V is TRBV21-1; TRBD1, the table's D call, lacks a check against the DNA. TRBV21-1 is described as a pseudogene. This CDR3 has 18 residues. CDR3 in DNA: TGTGCCAGCAGCAAAAGGGGCTTTTACAGGGGTCGGACAGATACGCAGTATTTT. It yields the protein CASSKRGFYRGRTDTQYF.

This chain links TRBV9 with TRBJ2-7; D may be TRBD2 (6 bases). The CDR3 has 15 residues. V was shortened by 0 bases and J by 6 bases, with 16 bases between the two germline ends. Germline assignment: CDR1 SGDLS and CDR2 YYNGEE. CDR3 nucleotide sequence: TGTGCCAGCAGCGTAGCCAGCGGAGGGAGCGGCGAGCAGTACTTC. This encodes CASSVASGGSGEQYF.

The V and J genes are TRBV5-5 and TRBJ2-3, with a possible D match to TRBD2 (6 bases). The CDR3 runs to 15 residues. The V end was cut by 2 bases, the J end by 4 bases, with 14 bases between. Germline V gene lookup returns CDR1 SGHKS and CDR2 YYEKEE (reference sequence). Here the CDR3 DNA reads TGTGCCAGCAGCTTATCCGCGGGACCCCCAGATACGCAGTATTTT. This sequence encodes CASSLSAGPPDTQYF.

The chain employs TRBV3-1 (or the pseudogene TRBV3-2) and TRBJ1-2; 7 bases agree with TRBD1. The CDR3 is 16 residues long. Germline CDR1 and CDR2: LGHDT and YNNKEL (reference sequence). Unmatched junction bases numbered 10, after V lost 0 bases and J lost 6 bases. The CDR3 nucleotides are TGTGCCAGCAGCCAAGATGATGACAGGGTGAAGGATGGCTACACCTTC. Translating it yields CASSQDDDRVKDGYTF.

J is TRBJ2-5 and V is TRBV5-4, with D uncertain. This CDR3 has 15 residues. With 7 bases removed from V and 5 bases from J, the gap between germline ends came to 21 bases. Germline-derived CDR1 and CDR2 are SGHNT and YYREEE (reference sequence). The CDR3 DNA reads TGTGCCAGCTTCCGCGGTGGCGCGGCTCGGGAGACCCAGTACTTC. This sequence encodes CASFRGGAARETQYF.

This clone was recorded once. The V call is TRBV19, the J call TRBJ2-3; TRBD1 matches at 7 bases. Trimming cost V 6 bases and J 4 bases; bases outside gene matches: 7. In germline, CDR1 is LNHDA, CDR2 SQIVND (reference sequence). The CDR3 runs to 14 residues. The CDR3 nucleotides are TGTGCCAGTAGGAGGGGGCATGAGGCAGATACGCAGTATTTT. It is translated as CASRRGHEADTQYF.

This rearrangement joins TRBV6-5 to TRBJ2-7; D ambiguous. CDR1 is MNHEY, CDR2 SVGAGI, per germline. The CDR3 totals 13 residues. The V end lost 4 bases, the J end lost 6 bases, and 13 bases lay between the germline ends. In DNA form, the CDR3 reads TGTGCCAGCAGTTCCCTATACCTTGGCGAGCAGTACTTC. The encoded protein is CASSSLYLGEQYF.

The V call is TRBV19, the J call TRBJ2-7; TRBD1 is a possible D gene (6 bases). The CDR3 runs to 14 residues. CDR1 LNHDA and CDR2 SQIVND come from the germline V gene (reference sequence). V lost 4 bases, J lost 3 bases, and 13 bases lay in between. CDR3 residues: CASSRFGQNYEQYF. In nucleotides, the CDR3 is TGTGCCAGTAGTAGATTCGGACAGAACTACGAGCAGTACTTC.

This rearrangement joins TRBV5-6 to TRBJ2-7; D is possibly TRBD2 (5 bases). In germline, CDR1 is SGHDT, CDR2 YYEEEE. This CDR3 contains 13 residues. Trimming stripped 0 bases from V and 3 bases from J, with 7 bases between. The CDR3 coding sequence is TGTGCCAGCAGCTTGGCAGGACTCTACGAGCAGTACTTC. As protein: CASSLAGLYEQYF. Supplemented by reference TRBV5-6 and TRBJ2-7, the full variable domain reads DAGVTQSPTHLIKTRGQQVTLRCSPKSGHDTVSWYQQALGQGPQFIFQYYEEEERQRGNFPDRFSGHQFPNYSSELNVNALLLGDSALYLCASSLAGLYEQYFGPGTRLTVT.

This clone showed up just once. This chain uses TRBV6-2 or TRBV6-3 with TRBJ1-2, with D perhaps TRBD1 (5 bases). Germline lookup yields CDR1 MNHEY and CDR2 SVGEGT. V was shortened by 6 bases and J by 9 bases, with 26 bases between the two germline ends. This CDR3 is 16 amino acids long. CDR3 amino acids: CASSPFQGPRVGSYTF. The CDR3 coding sequence is TGTGCCAGCAGCCCTTTTCAGGGTCCACGGGTAGGAAGCTACACCTTC.